This paragraph covers one T cell receptor beta chain sequence. As yet, its antigen is unknown. The data derive from a study of Ad26.COV2.S vaccination and SARS-CoV-2 variants. General observations from the study: Post-vaccination spike-specific CD8+ and CD4+ T cell responses reportedly had substantial breadth. Overall T cell responses may have been underestimated by the analyses of TCR breadth and depth. Non-spike TCR breadth did not differ much between vaccine and placebo recipients.

Sample treatment: around 19 received Ad26.COV2.S at low or high dose, single or two shots; about five received placebo; per-sample allocation not given. Material that was analyzed had been drawn on day 63 after the first vaccine or placebo injection. This person who donated was an adult of 18-55 years in Boston. The CDR3 is 12 amino acids. V was pared by 6 bases and J by 4 bases, with 8 bases between. Per germline, CDR1 MNHEY and CDR2 SMNVEV (reference sequence). Repertoires were generated with immunoSEQ multiplex PCR, while TCRdb's copy carries only in-frame clones and drops some. The sample carries fewer than 600,000 clones, 80% to 90% recorded once.

The TCR sequence derives from a person between 18 and 65 years old who received the Ad26.COV2.S COVID-19 vaccine or a placebo. This chain links TRBV27 with TRBJ2-3; unclear D gene. Material: peripheral blood, obtained in a trial of Ad26.COV2.S vaccine versus placebo. CDR3 bases: TGTGCCAGCAGGGCGGCCGCAGATACGCAGTATTTT. Its translation: CASRAAADTQYF.